The rows below give T cell receptor beta chains drawn from one sample of a study of T cell changes during pregnancy in multiple sclerosis. Clones were read by immunoSEQ multiplex PCR, and TCRdb kept only the in-frame ones, dropping some. Of tens of thousands of clones listed, roughly 93% are singletons. The source was CD8+ T cells from peripheral blood mononuclear cells, collected after pregnancy. These receptors originate from a female donor with multiple sclerosis, enrolled in a pregnancy study. Both conserved end residues are part of each CDR3. A D gene is named only where the DNA matches it firmly. Size values are once, few and many counts, or a class for expanded clones, and some rows have none.

size,D,J,V,DNA,CDR3
-,TRBD1,TRBJ2-1,TRBV27,TGTGCCAGCAGTCTCCGGGACAGGGACTACAATGAGCAGTTCTTC,CASSLRDRDYNEQFF
few,-,TRBJ2-7,TRBV7-9,TGTGCCAGCAGCCCATCAGGATACGAGCAGTACTTC,CASSPSGYEQYF
-,-,TRBJ2-3,TRBV2,TGTGCCAGCAATGAAGTGACTACACTCACAGATACGCAGTATTTT,CASNEVTTLTDTQYF
-,-,TRBJ1-3,TRBV21-1,TGTGCCAGCAGCATGAGACAGGGAACACGTGGAAACACCATATATTTT,CASSMRQGTRGNTIYF
-,TRBD1,TRBJ1-5,TRBV25-1,TGTGCCAGCAGTGAACCGGGACAGGGCCATCAGCCCCAGCATTTT,CASSEPGQGHQPQHF
-,TRBD2,TRBJ2-1,TRBV5-4,TGTGCCAGCAGCGGAGGGACTAGCGATGGTGAGCAGTTCTTC,CASSGGTSDGEQFF
-,TRBD2,TRBJ2-1,TRBV27,TGTGCCAGCAGTTCGGGACTAGCGGTGTACAATGAGCAGTTCTTC,CASSSGLAVYNEQFF
-,TRBD1,TRBJ2-1,TRBV6-5,TGTGCCAGCAGTTACTCTGAGGGGGCCCCCTACAATGAGCAGTTCTTC,CASSYSEGAPYNEQFF
-,TRBD2,TRBJ2-5,TRBV5-4,TGTGCCAGCAGCTTGGGCCTAGCGGGTGGGGTCGGTGAGACCCAGTACTTC,CASSLGLAGGVGETQYF
-,TRBD1,TRBJ2-7,TRBV28,TGTGCCAGCAAGCTTTTGACAGGGACCTACGAGCAGTACTTC,CASKLLTGTYEQYF
-,-,TRBJ2-1,TRBV2,TGTGCCAGCAGCCCAGGGGTGGGCTACTCGCTTGAGCAGTTCTTC,CASSPGVGYSLEQFF
-,-,TRBJ2-7,TRBV6-5,TGTGCCACCCGACAGGACCCCTACGAGCAGTACTTC,CATRQDPYEQYF
few,-,TRBJ1-1,TRBV29-1,TGCAGCGTTCCGGGGAACACTGAAGCTTTCTTT,CSVPGNTEAFF
-,TRBD1,TRBJ2-5,TRBV7-8,TGTGCCAGCAGCGCCGGGACAGCCTACCAAGAGACCCAGTACTTC,CASSAGTAYQETQYF
-,-,TRBJ2-7,TRBV7-9,TGTGCCAGCAGACCGGACACCTCCTACGAGCAGTACTTC,CASRPDTSYEQYF
-,TRBD2,TRBJ2-7,TRBV28,TGTGCCAGCAGTCCTAGCGGGAGTAGCTACGAGCAGTACTTC,CASSPSGSSYEQYF
-,-,TRBJ2-3,TRBV28,TGTGCCAGCAGTTGGACTCCGCGAAGCACAGATACGCAGTATTTT,CASSWTPRSTDTQYF
-,-,TRBJ1-2,TRBV2,TGTGCCAGCGCGCCCCCTACAGGGAACTATGGCTACACCTTC,CASAPPTGNYGYTF
-,TRBD1,TRBJ1-4,TRBV4-2,TGTGCCAGCAGCCAAGCCGGACAGGGTACGGGCAATGAAAAACTGTTTTTT,CASSQAGQGTGNEKLFF
-,TRBD1,TRBJ1-6,TRBV7-2,TGTGCCAGCACCTTTTCAGGACAGGGGAATTCACCCCTCCACTTT,CASTFSGQGNSPLHF
-,TRBD1,TRBJ2-3,TRBV6-4,TGTGCCAGCGCGACCGGACAGGATCCTCAAGATACGCAGTATTTT,CASATGQDPQDTQYF
-,-,TRBJ2-3,TRBV5-4,TGTGCCAGCAGCTGGACAGCGAGAAATCCAACAGATACGCAGTATTTT,CASSWTARNPTDTQYF
-,-,TRBJ1-1,TRBV27,TGTGCCAGCAGCGGGAGAATGAGAAACACTGAAGCTTTCTTT,CASSGRMRNTEAFF
-,TRBD2,TRBJ2-7,TRBV6-6,TGTGCCAGCTCTGGGGGGGTTGAGCAGTACTTC,CASSGGVEQYF
-,-,TRBJ1-5,TRBV27,TGTGCCAGCAGTTTTCACAATCAGCCCCAGCATTTT,CASSFHNQPQHF
-,-,TRBJ2-3,TRBV9,TGTGCCAGCAGCGTAGGGGGGCTAGGCACAGATACGCAGTATTTT,CASSVGGLGTDTQYF
-,TRBD1,TRBJ1-1,TRBV14,TGTGCCAGCAGCATCGGACAGGGGACTGAAGCTTTCTTT,CASSIGQGTEAFF
-,TRBD1,TRBJ2-3,TRBV29-1,TGCAGCGTTGAGGGGCTTACGGGACAGGGGTACACAGATACGCAGTATTTT,CSVEGLTGQGYTDTQYF
-,-,TRBJ1-1,TRBV13,TGTGCCAGCAGCTTAGAAGGGGCGGGAACTGAAGCTTTCTTT,CASSLEGAGTEAFF
-,TRBD1,TRBJ2-2,TRBV4-1,TGCGCCAGCAGCCCAACAGGGGGCCTTAACACCGGGGAGCTGTTTTTT,CASSPTGGLNTGELFF
-,TRBD1,TRBJ2-7,TRBV9,TGTGCCAGCAGCGAACAGGGGGAGGACTCCTACGAGCAGTACTTC,CASSEQGEDSYEQYF
-,-,TRBJ1-3,TRBV21-1,TGTGCCAGCAGCAAAGTTCAGGGGACCCCTGGAAACACCATATATTTT,CASSKVQGTPGNTIYF
-,TRBD1,TRBJ2-7,TRBV7-8,TGTGCCAGCAGCCGGGACAGGGGGCTCTACGAGCAGTACTTC,CASSRDRGLYEQYF
-,-,TRBJ1-2,TRBV7-9,TGTGCCAGCAGCTTGGGCAGCTCGGTAAATGGCTACACCTTC,CASSLGSSVNGYTF
-,-,TRBJ1-1,TRBV19,TGTGCCAGTAGTATAGGGGTGCCAGGTGAAGCTTTCTTT,CASSIGVPGEAFF
few,TRBD1,TRBJ1-2,TRBV5-4,TGTGCCAGCAGCTTGAGTGGGACAGACTATGGCTACACCTTC,CASSLSGTDYGYTF
-,TRBD2,TRBJ2-7,TRBV11-2,TGTGCCAGCAATTTTGCCGGGGGGAGCTCCTACGAGCAGTACTTC,CASNFAGGSSYEQYF
-,TRBD2,TRBJ2-1,TRBV9,TGTGCCAGCAGCGTAGAGGCGGGCGGGGGGGCGAACAATGAGCAGTTCTTC,CASSVEAGGGANNEQFF
-,-,TRBJ1-2,TRBV13,TGTGCCAGCAGCTCAGGGGAGGCCCTCTTCTATGGCTACACCTTC,CASSSGEALFYGYTF
-,TRBD2,TRBJ2-7,TRBV6-5,TGTGCCAGCAGTTCTAGCGGGGGTACCTACGAGCAGTACTTC,CASSSSGGTYEQYF
-,-,TRBJ2-2,TRBV6-5,TGTGCCAGCAGTTACCTCCCCGCGGACGGGGAGCTGTTTTTT,CASSYLPADGELFF
-,-,TRBJ1-2,TRBV19,TGTGCCAGTACAGGGAGGGCTGGCTTAAGCTACACCTTC,CASTGRAGLSYTF
few,-,TRBJ1-1,TRBV7-2,TGTGCCAGCTGGGCTCGGGTCGGAGGTGAAGCTTTCTTT,CASWARVGGEAFF
-,-,TRBJ1-2,TRBV5-1,TGCGCCAGCAGCTTGGTCCCGGGCCCCGGGGATGGCTACACCTTC,CASSLVPGPGDGYTF
-,-,TRBJ1-5,TRBV30,TGTGCCTGGAGTGTACTGGGAGGGAGGGGGAATCAGCCCCAGCATTTT,CAWSVLGGRGNQPQHF